This TCR beta chain was identified in a study of CD8 T cells in Susac syndrome. As for the study in general: At the time their blood was drawn, patients with Susac syndrome were either therapy-naive, on corticosteroids (with some of them also receiving intravenous immunoglobulin), or on intravenous immunoglobulin alone.

In Susac syndrome patients, recently defined diagnostic criteria for definite or probable disease were met. The CDR3 is 16 residues long. Trimming removed 4 bases at V and 4 bases at J, with 21 bases between. CDR1 is GTSNPN, CDR2 SVGIG, per germline (reference sequence). After extraction with the RNeasy kit, about 0.45 to 1 ug of the RNA was reverse transcribed using random hexamers. Coverage of TCR beta CDR3 amplification by immunoSEQ multiplex PCR extended to 54 Vbeta and 13 Jbeta. TCRdb independently ran MiXCR on the immunoSEQ multiplex PCR reads; one entry per CDR3 protein. The profile shows under 200,000 distinct CDR3 sequences, more than 95% of them singletons.

This chain connects TRBV30 to TRBJ2-3; D perhaps matches TRBD1 (6 bases). This TCR was recovered from a human donor with Susac syndrome. The material sequenced was CD4+ T cells from PBMCs. The CDR3, as DNA: TGTGCCTGGACAAGGGGTTGGATTCAGGGGTCAGATACGCAGTATTTT. Amino acids: CAWTRGWIQGSDTQYF.